These T cell receptor beta chains were read from a single sample in a study of blood T cell repertoires in COVID-19. The assay was immunoSEQ multiplex PCR, and TCRdb's table has in-frame clones only and misses some. The repertoire holds 200,000 to 300,000 clones, about four fifths seen once, with about 3.8% in the top ten. Sequencing input: PBMCs or T cells enriched from blood (not recorded which). The receptors were gathered from a woman aged 40 to 49 who had been exposed to COVID-19. CDR3s include the opening cysteine and the closing phenylalanine or tryptophan.

v_call,j_call,cdr3_aa
TRBV6-2/TRBV6-3,TRBJ1-5,CASSPTPVINQPQHF
TRBV28,TRBJ1-2,CASSLRPGRSGYTF
TRBV2,TRBJ1-1,CASSTEFMPEAFF
TRBV5-1,TRBJ1-3,CASSLVPGNTIYF
TRBV18,TRBJ1-6,CASSPPSGAVSPLHF
TRBV19,TRBJ1-5,CASSIGATGPQHF
TRBV6-5,TRBJ1-5,CASSIPHNQPQHF
TRBV7-9,TRBJ2-3,CASSLWRGGTDTQYF
TRBV23-1,TRBJ2-2,CASSQLLETENTGELFF
TRBV18,TRBJ2-1,CASSPLLPGSGGEQFF
TRBV7-8,TRBJ1-5,CASSTRQGASQPQHF
TRBV5-1,TRBJ1-2,CASSLVSGEDGYTF
TRBV5-4,TRBJ2-1,CASSGQGPNEQFF
TRBV28,TRBJ1-2,CASSLWGTGLYGYTF
TRBV29-1,TRBJ2-3,CSVASGTGTTDTQYF
TRBV20-1,TRBJ2-6,CSASRGLRGANVLTF
TRBV9,TRBJ2-5,CASSVDGGRETQYF
TRBV7-9,TRBJ1-2,CASSLMTEGGYTF
TRBV9,TRBJ1-2,CASSPRGDYGYTF
TRBV12-5,TRBJ1-2,CASGLGQATYGYTF
TRBV6-5,TRBJ2-5,CASNVDREVETQYF
TRBV10-2,TRBJ1-2,CASSGQVNGYTF
TRBV2,TRBJ2-2,CAGTSGGATGELFF
TRBV5-6,TRBJ2-3,CASSLNLGQGPDTQYF